The 5 T cell receptor beta chains in this list originate from one sample, sequenced in a study of blood T cell repertoires in COVID-19. Repertoires were generated with immunoSEQ multiplex PCR, while TCRdb's copy carries only in-frame clones and drops some. The sample contains about 200,000 clones, nearly 90% of which appear only once. Material for sequencing was peripheral blood. All receptors derive from a middle-aged man with acute or convalescent COVID-19.

The CDR3 region is CASSLDRQGALEAFF. For the CDR3, the DNA is TGTGCCAGCAGCTTAGATCGGCAGGGGGCCCTTGAAGCTTTCTTT. The V gene is TRBV11-2, the J gene TRBJ1-1; 8 bases are a match to TRBD1. The CDR3 spans 15 residues. Unmatched junction bases numbered 7, after V lost 0 bases and J lost 7 bases. The germline V gene has CDR1 SGHAT and CDR2 FQNNGV.

CDR3 nucleotide sequence: TGTGCCAGTAGTACTGCCCATACTAGCGGGACTCGCAGAGAGACCCAGTACTTC. Translated: CASSTAHTSGTRRETQYF. The J gene is TRBJ2-5, the V gene TRBV19; 10 positions agree with TRBD2. V trimming: 4 bases; J trimming: 4 bases; junction bases outside the gene matches: 15. The germline V gene encodes CDR1 LNHDA and CDR2 SQIVND (reference sequence). This CDR3 is 18 amino acids long.

The chain employs TRBV11-2 and TRBJ2-1, with TRBD1 matching 9 bases. This CDR3 comprises 14 residues. V gave up 6 bases and J gave up 9 bases; unmatched junction bases: 9. Germline CDR1 and CDR2: SGHAT and FQNNGV. Written as DNA, the CDR3 is TGTGCCAGCAGAGCTACAGGGGGCTACGGTGAGCAGTTCTTC. Amino acid sequence: CASRATGGYGEQFF. The full variable domain, its missing parts supplied by reference TRBV11-2 and TRBJ2-1, is EAGVAQSPRYKIIEKRQSVAFWCNPISGHATLYWYQQILGQGPKLLIQFQNNGVVDDSQLPKDRFSAERLKGVDSTLKIQPAKLEDSAVYLCASRATGGYGEQFFGPGTRLTVL.

This chain uses TRBV11-2 with TRBJ2-7; a weak D match, TRBD1 (8 bases). The CDR3 loop spans 16 amino acids. Between the trimmed V and J ends, which lost 5 bases and 6 bases, there was a span of 23 bases. CDR1 and CDR2 from the germline V gene are SGHAT and FQNNGV. The chain's CDR3 is CASSKLRGRTSSEQYF. In DNA, the CDR3 is TGTGCCAGCAGCAAACTCAGGGGGCGGACTAGTTCCGAGCAGTACTTC.

The chain links TRBV10-3 to TRBJ2-2; a possible D gene is TRBD2 (6 bases). The V end was cut by 3 bases, the J end by 2 bases, with 10 bases between. From germline, CDR1 is ENHRY and CDR2 SYGVKD. This CDR3 comprises 15 residues. CDR3 in amino acids: CAISEIAANTGELFF. CDR3 DNA: TGTGCCATCAGTGAAATAGCGGCCAACACCGGGGAGCTGTTTTTT.